The 9 T cell receptor beta chains given below trace back to one sample, sequenced in a study of early T cells in non-severe SARS-CoV-2 infection. Using its own MiXCR run on the 5' RACE reads, TCRdb lists one record per CDR3 protein. In the table there are 60,000 to 65,000 distinct CDR3 sequences, roughly 9% of which are singletons. The specimen comprised whole blood, sampled at baseline. Receptor source: an adult who was a healthcare worker with PCR-confirmed SARS-CoV-2 infection or an uninfected control (not recorded which).

This clonotype was found a few times. The J gene is TRBJ2-1, the V gene TRBV7-2; 11 bases agree with TRBD2. The germline gives CDR1 SGHTA, CDR2 FQGNSA. Germline trimming cut 1 base from V and 4 bases from J; bases unmatched to any gene: 3. The CDR3 contains 16 residues. CDR3 sequence (DNA): TGTGCCAGCAGCTTAGAAGGACTAGCGGGTTACAATGAGCAGTTCTTC. This encodes CASSLEGLAGYNEQFF.

This clonotype was detected many times. The chain joins TRBV9 to TRBJ2-5; D ambiguous. V lost 5 bases, J lost 5 bases, and 16 bases lay in between. This CDR3 is built from 14 residues. CDR1 and CDR2 from the germline V gene are SGDLS and YYNGEE. As DNA, the CDR3 is TGTGCCAGCAGTAGGACCCAGTGGAGCGAGACCCAGTACTTC. This sequence encodes CASSRTQWSETQYF.

This clonotype was seen repeatedly, ten times or more. For the CDR3, the DNA is TGTGCCAGCAGTCCCGATACCCTAAACATTCAGTACTTC. This translates into CASSPDTLNIQYF. The genes are TRBV27 and TRBJ2-4; no clear D. This CDR3 has 13 residues. Trimming shortened V by 5 bases and J by 6 bases, and 11 bases separated the two germline ends. CDR1 and CDR2 from the germline V gene are MNHEY and SMNVEV (reference sequence).

This rearrangement joins TRBV19 to TRBJ2-1; 7 bases align to TRBD2. Germline loops: CDR1 LNHDA, CDR2 SQIVND (reference sequence). The CDR3 has 16 amino acids. J gave up 8 bases and V 7 bases, and 17 bases lay outside the gene matches. The CDR3 nucleotides are TGTGCCAGTACCAGGACCCTAGCGGCAAGTAGCGATGAGCAGTTCTTC. It encodes CASTRTLAASSDEQFF.

The sample holds many counts of this clonotype. The gene calls are TRBV7-2 and TRBJ2-1, with 9 bases aligning to TRBD2. V lost 1 base to trimming and J lost 6 bases; unmatched junction nucleotides: 1. This CDR3 is built from 14 residues. Germline CDR1 is SGHTA and CDR2 is FQGNSA. CDR3 amino acids: CASSLVLAGNEQFF. The CDR3 DNA reads as TGTGCCAGCAGCTTAGTACTAGCGGGCAATGAGCAGTTCTTC.

The chain joins TRBV20-1 to TRBJ2-1, with TRBD2 matching over 12 bases. The germline gives CDR1 DFQATT, CDR2 SNEGSKA (reference sequence). V lost 0 bases to trimming and J lost 5 bases; unmatched junction nucleotides: 5. The CDR3 is 16 amino acids. The chain's CDR3 is CSARDLTSGRDNEQFF. The CDR3 DNA sequence: TGCAGTGCTAGAGATTTGACTAGCGGGAGAGACAATGAGCAGTTCTTC.

The chain employs TRBV11-1 and TRBJ2-5; 8 bases fit TRBD2. V lost 1 base, J lost 2 bases, and 6 bases stayed unmatched. CDR1 and CDR2 from the germline V gene are SGHAT and FQDESV (reference sequence). This CDR3 contains 16 residues. The CDR3 DNA reads as TGTGCCAGCAGCTTAGGGACTAGCAGTACACAAGAGACCCAGTACTTC. Amino acids: CASSLGTSSTQETQYF.

This clonotype was recorded at least ten times. J is TRBJ2-2 and V is TRBV29-1; the D is unclear. Trimming left V 3 bases short and J 6 bases short, with 14 bases between. The V gene's germline CDR1 is SQVTM and CDR2 ANQGSEA. This CDR3 is 14 amino acids long. Here the CDR3 DNA reads TGCAGCGTTGAGGATACTACGTGGGCCGGGGAGCTGTTTTTT. This codes for CSVEDTTWAGELFF.

There are a few counts of this clonotype. The chain couples TRBV7-2 to TRBJ1-4, with no clear D. The germline V and J ends were trimmed by 1 base and 6 bases, with 6 bases remaining between them. The CDR3 is 13 amino acids. Per the germline V gene, CDR1 is SGHTA and CDR2 is FQGNSA. The DNA for the CDR3 is TGTGCCAGCAGCTTAGTCGTGGATGAAAAACTGTTTTTT. Its protein product is CASSLVVDEKLFF.